Listed below are T cell receptor beta chains from one sample, sequenced in a study of OX40 agonist ivuxolimab in advanced cancers. The table came from immunoSEQ multiplex PCR; TCRdb's copy has only in-frame clones and leaves some out. The sample yields 25,000 to 35,000 clones, 80% seen once. The sample here was CD4+ or CD8+ T cells sorted from blood, taken in a trial of the OX40 agonist ivuxolimab. The receptors derive from an adult with an advanced solid tumor such as melanoma, head and neck, liver or kidney cancer. CDR3s include the opening cysteine and the closing phenylalanine or tryptophan. Each record gives: V gene, D gene, clone size, J gene, CDR3 DNA, CDR3 protein. D genes are given only for firm matches. Only part of the rows carry a size: once, few, many, or a class if the clone is expanded.

>TRBV6-6|TRBD2|few|TRBJ2-1
TGTGCCAGCAGTTACCTCGGCGGGGGGGCCGATGAGCAGTTCTTC
CASSYLGGGADEQFF
>TRBV6-1|.|few|TRBJ1-5
TGTGCCACGGACGGGAATCAGCCCCAGCATTTT
CATDGNQPQHF
>TRBV7-9|.|.|TRBJ1-1
TGTGCCAGCAGCTTCGAGGGGTTCACTGAAGCTTTCTTT
CASSFEGFTEAFF
>TRBV27|TRBD1|.|TRBJ1-1
TGTGCCAGCAGTGCGCGGCGGGACAGCTTGAACACTGAAGCTTTCTTT
CASSARRDSLNTEAFF
>TRBV11-2|.|once|TRBJ1-4
TGTGCCAGCAGCTGGACGGCAACTAATGAAAAACTGTTTTTT
CASSWTATNEKLFF
>TRBV5-1|TRBD1|.|TRBJ2-1
TGCGCCAGCAGCAAGGACAGGGAGTATGAGCAGTTCTTC
CASSKDREYEQFF
>TRBV6-5|.|once|TRBJ2-7
TGTGCCAGCAGTTACTCTACCGCCGCTTCCTACGAGCAGTACTTC
CASSYSTAASYEQYF
>TRBV21-1|.|.|TRBJ2-7
TGTGCCAGCAGCAAAGGTAGGGACGGTTCGGACTACGAGCAGTACTTC
CASSKGRDGSDYEQYF
>TRBV21-1|.|.|TRBJ1-2
TGTGCCAGCAGCAAAGAGGAGGGATTCTGCTATGGCTACACCTTC
CASSKEEGFCYGYTF
>TRBV2|.|.|TRBJ2-2
TGTGCCAGCAGAGATAACAGGGACGGGGAGCTGTTTTTT
CASRDNRDGELFF
>TRBV27|.|.|TRBJ2-2
TGTGCCAGCAGCACGTCTCTCCTCGTTGGGAACACCGGGGAGCTGTTTTTT
CASSTSLLVGNTGELFF
>TRBV6-1|TRBD2|.|TRBJ2-7
TGTGCCAGCAGGGGAGGGAGGGACGAGCAGTACTTC
CASRGGRDEQYF
>TRBV10-3|TRBD1|.|TRBJ2-1
TGTGCCACTTACAGGGGCTACAATGAGCAGTTCTTC
CATYRGYNEQFF
>TRBV9|TRBD1|.|TRBJ1-2
TGTGCCAGCAGGCCGGGACAGGGCCTTGGTGGCTACACCTTC
CASRPGQGLGGYTF
>TRBV11-2|TRBD1|once|TRBJ1-1
TGTGCCAGCAGCTACAGGGGAGGAGGCACTGAAGCTTTCTTT
CASSYRGGGTEAFF
>TRBV7-7|.|.|TRBJ1-3
TGTGCTAGCAGCCCCCGAAGGGGGATCAACCAAGGGCTGGGGGGAAACACCATATATTTT
CASSPRRGINQGLGGNTIYF
>TRBV5-1|.|once|TRBJ1-4
TGCGCCAGCAGATCCGGGACGGGAGCCCCCAATGAAAAACTGTTTTTT
CASRSGTGAPNEKLFF
>TRBV30|.|.|TRBJ1-5
TGTGCCTGGAGGGGTGGGTCCGCCAATCAGCCCCAGCATTTT
CAWRGGSANQPQHF
>TRBV9|.|.|TRBJ1-6
TGTGCCAGCAGCGTAGGAAATCCCCGCAGGGAAGGGTCGTCACCCCTCCACTTT
CASSVGNPRREGSSPLHF
>TRBV4-1|.|.|TRBJ1-2
TGCGCCAGCAGCCAAATGACCGAAGTGGGCTATGGCTACACCTTC
CASSQMTEVGYGYTF
>TRBV27|TRBD2|.|TRBJ2-3
TGTGCCAGCAGTACCCCCTCTGCGGGGGGCACAGATACGCAGTATTTT
CASSTPSAGGTDTQYF
>TRBV15|.|.|TRBJ2-2
TGTGCCACCCAGATGGGACTGCCGAACACCGGGGAGCTGTTTTTT
CATQMGLPNTGELFF
>TRBV5-4|TRBD2|.|TRBJ2-5
TGTGCCAGCAGCTTGGGGGGGGGAGAGACCCAGTACTTC
CASSLGGGETQYF
>TRBV2|TRBD1|.|TRBJ1-2
TGTGCCAGCAGTTTACAGGGGGCTGGAGGCTACACCTTC
CASSLQGAGGYTF
>TRBV28|TRBD1|.|TRBJ1-5
TGTGCCAGCAACCCTTCGGGACAGAGCAATCAGCCCCAGCATTTT
CASNPSGQSNQPQHF
>TRBV6-1|TRBD1|.|TRBJ1-4
TGTGCCAGCACCCAAGGCCTTGACAGGGGGCGCCTGTTTTTT
CASTQGLDRGRLFF
>TRBV10-3|TRBD2|few|TRBJ2-2
TGTGCCATAAGCGAGCGGGGGAACACCGGGGAGCTGTTTTTT
CAISERGNTGELFF
>TRBV5-4|TRBD1|.|TRBJ2-7
TGTGCCAGCAGCCGGACAGGGGGCGGCGAGCAGTACTTC
CASSRTGGGEQYF
>TRBV4-2|TRBD1|few|TRBJ1-5
TGTGCCAGCAGCCAGCCGGGACAGGGCGGTCAGCCCCAGCATTTT
CASSQPGQGGQPQHF
>TRBV19|TRBD1|.|TRBJ1-1
TGTGCCAGTAAAGACCTCGGACAGGGGATTACTGAAGCTTTCTTT
CASKDLGQGITEAFF
>TRBV5-6|.|few|TRBJ2-2
TGTGCCAGCAGCTTGGAGGCAGGTGGTGCCGGGGAGCTGTTTTTT
CASSLEAGGAGELFF
>TRBV6-4|TRBD2|.|TRBJ2-3
TGTGCCACTCCAATCTGGACTAGCGGGGATGATGGAGATACGCAGTATTTT
CATPIWTSGDDGDTQYF
>TRBV7-9|TRBD1|.|TRBJ2-3
TGTGCCAGCAGCTTGAATCAGGGGGCGGTGGCCGATACGCAGTATTTT
CASSLNQGAVADTQYF
>TRBV6-5|TRBD1|once|TRBJ1-2
TGTGCCAGCAGAGGACAGGACCTCTATGGCTACACCTTC
CASRGQDLYGYTF
>TRBV2|TRBD1|few|TRBJ1-2
TGTGCCAGTTCACAGGGGGTAGGCTACACCTTC
CASSQGVGYTF
>TRBV29-1|TRBD1|once|TRBJ2-3
TGCAGCCTTGCGGTCGGGACAGGGACAGATACGCAGTATTTT
CSLAVGTGTDTQYF
>TRBV6-1|.|.|TRBJ2-1
TGTGCCAGCAGTTTGACAGGTATCAATGAGCAGTTCTTC
CASSLTGINEQFF
>TRBV30|.|.|TRBJ2-7
TGTGCCTGGAGTGGGGAGGAGAGCTCCTACGAGCAGTACTTC
CAWSGEESSYEQYF
>TRBV2|.|.|TRBJ1-4
TGTGCCAGCAGTGAAGCAGGGGCAGGAGGGGAAAAACTGTTTTTT
CASSEAGAGGEKLFF
>TRBV5-1|TRBD1|.|TRBJ2-7
TGCGCCAGCAGCTGGGGACAGGGGTACGAGCAGTACTTC
CASSWGQGYEQYF